A single sample is the source of the 23 T cell receptor beta chains below, sequenced in a study of OX40 agonist ivuxolimab in advanced cancers. Library method: the immunoSEQ multiplex PCR assay. The table was pulled from immuneACCESS by TCRdb, which kept in-frame rearrangements only. Such tables lose some clones; where checked, under half of the loss comes from unresolved V genes, and the rest has no known cause. The sample data list tens of thousands of clones, and around 90% of these were observed just once. 0.67% of the sample belongs to the ten largest clones. The source material was CD4+ or CD8+ T cells sorted from blood, sampled in a trial of the OX40 agonist ivuxolimab. These receptor sequences come from an adult with an advanced solid tumor such as melanoma, head and neck, liver or kidney cancer.

The gene calls are TRBV9 and TRBJ2-3; 12 nucleotides match TRBD2. The CDR3 covers 15 residues. From germline, CDR1 is SGDLS and CDR2 YYNGEE. Trimming at V came to 7 bases and at J to 3 bases, leaving 6 bases not matched to a gene. The CDR3 sequence: CASGRLAGATDTQYF. CDR3 in DNA: TGTGCCAGCGGAAGACTAGCGGGAGCGACAGATACGCAGTATTTT.

This clone was observed once. The V and J genes are TRBV29-1 and TRBJ1-5, with D possibly TRBD1 on 5 matching bases. Trimming pared 7 bases from V and 9 bases from J, leaving 19 bases between. In germline, CDR1 is SQVTM, CDR2 ANQGSEA. The CDR3 loop spans 13 amino acids. In DNA, the CDR3 is TGCAGCGGGGTGGATAGGTGGGGGAGGCCCCAGCATTTT. Protein sequence: CSGVDRWGRPQHF.

The rearrangement joins TRBV28 to TRBJ1-5, with 7 bases aligning to TRBD1. Germline values: CDR1 MDHEN, CDR2 SYDVKM. V lost 8 bases to trimming and J lost 7 bases; unmatched junction nucleotides: 14. This CDR3 contains 15 residues. CDR3 in amino acids: CASATSGTAKQPQHF. In DNA form, the CDR3 reads TGTGCCAGCGCGACTTCCGGGACAGCAAAACAGCCCCAGCATTTT.

V is TRBV4-1 and J is TRBJ1-3, with 8 bases fitting TRBD1. Germline assignment: CDR1 MGHRA and CDR2 YSYEKL. After removal of 3 bases from V and 3 bases from J, the junction contained 10 bases not matched to a gene. The CDR3 runs 17 residues. CDR3 sequence: CASSQGTQGAFGNTIYF. In DNA form, the CDR3 reads TGCGCCAGCAGCCAGGGGACGCAGGGGGCGTTTGGAAACACCATATATTTT.

V and J are TRBV7-9 and TRBJ1-5, with D possibly matching TRBD1 (5 bases). The CDR3 spans 16 residues. The V and J ends lost 5 bases and 4 bases respectively, with 18 bases between them. The germline V gene has CDR1 SEHNR and CDR2 FQNEAQ (reference sequence). CDR3 sequence: CASSPGLRGRNQPQHF. The CDR3 region has the DNA TGTGCCAGCAGCCCAGGGTTGCGGGGTCGGAATCAGCCCCAGCATTTT. Filled out from reference TRBV7-9 and TRBJ1-5, the complete variable domain reads DTGVSQNPRHKITKRGQNVTFRCDPISEHNRLYWYRQTLGQGPEFLTYFQNEAQLEKSRLLSDRFSAERPKGSFSTLEIQRTEQGDSAMYLCASSPGLRGRNQPQHFGDGTRLSIL.

V and J are TRBV7-8 and TRBJ2-1; D not certain. CDR3 length: 13 amino acids. Trimming removed 5 bases at V and 5 bases at J, with 10 bases between. CDR1 and CDR2 from the germline V gene are SGHVS and FQNEAQ. The CDR3 bases are TGTGCCAGCAGCCCACTCGTGCACAATGAGCAGTTCTTC. It is translated as CASSPLVHNEQFF. Combining the CDR3 with reference TRBV7-8 and TRBJ2-1 gives the whole variable domain GAGVSQSPRYKVAKRGQDVALRCDPISGHVSLFWYQQALGQGPEFLTYFQNEAQLDKSGLPSDRFFAERPEGSVSTLKIQRTQQEDSAVYLCASSPLVHNEQFFGPGTRLTVL.

This clone has just a few counts. The chain is built from TRBV18 and TRBJ2-7; 8 nucleotides agree with TRBD1. The germline gives CDR1 KGHSH, CDR2 LQKENI. This CDR3 region has 13 residues. V dropped 4 bases and J dropped 6; count of bases not matched to a gene: 5. The CDR3 here is CASSLGTGGEQYF. As DNA, the CDR3 is TGTGCCAGCTCACTAGGGACAGGCGGCGAGCAGTACTTC.

The CDR3 here is CASSPSRTGGYGYTF. As DNA, the CDR3 is TGTGCCAGCAGCCCGTCCCGGACAGGGGGCTATGGCTACACCTTC. The rearrangement joins TRBV11-1 to TRBJ1-2, with 10 bases identical to TRBD1. CDR3 length equals 15 residues. From germline, CDR1 is SGHAT and CDR2 FQDESV (reference sequence). After removal of 5 bases from V and 4 bases from J, the junction contained 7 bases not matched to a gene.

The gene calls are TRBV7-6 and TRBJ1-4, with D unclear. Germline loops: CDR1 SGHVS, CDR2 FNYEAQ. The CDR3 has 15 residues. V lost 5 bases, J lost 0 bases, and 10 bases lay in between. The CDR3 protein is CASSPSGATNEKLFF. The CDR3 DNA reads as TGTGCCAGCAGCCCGTCGGGCGCAACTAATGAAAAACTGTTTTTT. Variable domain in full (rest from reference TRBV7-6 and TRBJ1-4): GAGVSQSPRYKVTKRGQDVALRCDPISGHVSLYWYRQALGQGPEFLTYFNYEAQQDKSGLPNDRFSAERPEGSISTLTIQRTEQRDSAMYRCASSPSGATNEKLFFGSGTQLSVL.

The chain joins TRBV7-3 to TRBJ2-2, with D unresolved. Germline CDR1 reads SGHTA; CDR2 reads FQGTGA. Trimming removed 1 base from V and 4 bases from J, with 7 bases in between. This CDR3 has 14 amino acids. Here the CDR3 DNA reads TGTGCCAGCAGCTTAAGTCGGGCCACCGGGGAGCTGTTTTTT. It codes for CASSLSRATGELFF.

This sequence joins TRBV11-3 and TRBJ2-1; D gene ambiguous. Germline assignment: CDR1 SGHNT and CDR2 YENEEA. The CDR3 is made up of 13 amino acids. Trimming removed 1 base from V and 9 bases from J, with 10 bases in between. CDR3 sequence: CASSLARHGEQFF. CDR3 bases: TGTGCCAGCAGCTTAGCAAGGCACGGTGAGCAGTTCTTC.

This chain connects TRBV6-6 to TRBJ2-1; the D gene is possibly TRBD2 (5 bases). With 5 bases removed from V and 10 bases from J, the gap between germline ends came to 18 bases. The V gene's germline CDR1 is MNHNY and CDR2 SVGAGI (reference sequence). CDR3 length equals 14 residues. This CDR3 is CASSLDLAEGEQFF. In DNA, the CDR3 is TGTGCCAGCAGTCTCGACCTAGCTGAGGGAGAGCAGTTCTTC.

This chain joins TRBV11-2 and TRBJ2-7; D not certain. V lost 5 bases, J lost 9 bases, and 26 bases lay in between. The CDR3 runs to 16 residues. Germline values: CDR1 SGHAT, CDR2 FQNNGV. The CDR3: CASSPLGPETTSGQYF. Written as DNA, the CDR3 is TGTGCCAGCAGCCCCCTAGGCCCAGAAACCACCTCCGGGCAGTACTTC.

This clone was seen a handful of times. Other nucleotide sequences from this sample produce the same CDR3. The V gene is TRBV10-3, the J gene TRBJ2-3; the D is unclear. In germline, CDR1 is ENHRY, CDR2 SYGVKD. The CDR3 runs 12 residues. V lost 6 bases and J 0 bases, leaving 4 bases between the germline ends. As DNA, the CDR3 is TGTGCCATCAGGGGAAGCACAGATACGCAGTATTTT. It translates to CAIRGSTDTQYF.

A remark on this clone: Other DNA sequences in the same sample also yield this CDR3. The J gene is TRBJ2-7, the V gene TRBV18, with 7 positions matching TRBD1. Losses at the gene ends were 3 bases for V and 1 base for J; bases not matched to a gene: 3. Germline V gives CDR1 KGHSH, CDR2 LQKENI. The CDR3 is 14 amino acids. CDR3 nucleotides: TGTGCCAGCTCACCCCCGGGACAGTCCTACGAGCAGTACTTC. Its protein is CASSPPGQSYEQYF.

This chain uses TRBV18 with TRBJ2-7, with 14 bases matching TRBD2. The germline V gene encodes CDR1 KGHSH and CDR2 LQKENI. Trimming took 3 bases from V and 2 from J; bases not matched to a gene: 12. The CDR3 has 19 residues. CDR3 DNA sequence: TGTGCCAGCTCACCTCGCTCCGGGACTAGCGGGAGAAACCCCTACGAGCAGTACTTC. Translated, it gives CASSPRSGTSGRNPYEQYF. The entire variable domain, with the rest obtained from reference TRBV18 and TRBJ2-7, is as follows: NAGVMQNPRHLVRRRGQEARLRCSPMKGHSHVYWYRQLPEEGLKFMVYLQKENIIDESGMPKERFSAEFPKEGPSILRIQQVVRGDSAAYFCASSPRSGTSGRNPYEQYFGPGTRLTVT.

The chain links TRBV5-1 to TRBJ2-7; maybe TRBD2 (6 bases). V dropped 1 base and J dropped 4 bases, with 9 bases sitting between them. Germline V CDR1 and CDR2: SGHRS, YFSETQ. The CDR3 extends over 13 amino acids. The CDR3 loop is CASSLRRGYEQYF. The DNA for the CDR3 is TGCGCCAGCAGCTTGCGGCGGGGTTACGAGCAGTACTTC.

This clone has just one count. This rearrangement joins TRBV6-5 to TRBJ1-1, with 7 bases fitting TRBD1. CDR1 is MNHEY, CDR2 SVGAGI, per germline. CDR3 length: 15 residues. With 6 bases clipped from V and 5 bases from J, the junction kept 12 bases outside the gene matches. This chain's CDR3 is CASSLSKTGTTEAFF. The CDR3 bases are TGTGCCAGCAGCCTATCTAAGACAGGGACGACTGAAGCTTTCTTT.

The chain carries TRBV7-9 and TRBJ2-5; D unresolved. The CDR3 extends over 13 amino acids. Trimming shortened V by 1 base and J by 4 bases, and 7 bases separated the two germline ends. The germline V gene has CDR1 SEHNR and CDR2 FQNEAQ (reference sequence). The CDR3 sequence is CASSLDTGETQYF. The CDR3 nucleotides read TGTGCCAGCAGCTTAGATACCGGAGAGACCCAGTACTTC.

The chain combines TRBV5-5 with TRBJ1-3; TRBD1 might be the D (5 bases). The germline V gene has CDR1 SGHKS and CDR2 YYEKEE (reference sequence). The V and J ends lost 3 bases and 0 bases respectively, with 10 bases between them. This CDR3 is built from 15 residues. CDR3 loop: CASSSQDFSGNTIYF. CDR3 coding DNA: TGTGCCAGCAGCTCACAGGATTTCTCTGGAAACACCATATATTTT.

CDR3 nucleotide sequence: TGTGCCAGCAGCTCTACGCCGAGAAGGGGCTATGGCTACACCTTC. This codes for CASSSTPRRGYGYTF. This sequence joins TRBV11-2 and TRBJ1-2; weak D call: TRBD1 (5 bases). Germline lookup yields CDR1 SGHAT and CDR2 FQNNGV. The V end lost 4 bases, the J end lost 4 bases, and 16 bases lay between the germline ends. The CDR3 spans 15 residues.

This chain links TRBV9 with TRBJ2-1; 16 positions agree with TRBD2. Germline V CDR1 and CDR2: SGDLS, YYNGEE. This CDR3 has 17 residues. The V gene end was trimmed by 4 bases and the J gene end by 6 bases; junction bases not matched to a gene: 7. This CDR3 reads CASSPGLAGGPFNEQFF. The CDR3 DNA reads TGTGCCAGCAGCCCGGGACTAGCGGGAGGGCCCTTCAATGAGCAGTTCTTC.

V gene TRBV5-1 combines with J gene TRBJ1-1; D is undetermined. V lost 0 bases and J 2 bases, leaving 8 bases between the germline ends. In germline, CDR1 is SGHRS, CDR2 YFSETQ. This CDR3 region has 14 residues. This CDR3 reads CASSLEQLNTEAFF. CDR3 bases: TGCGCCAGCAGCTTGGAACAGTTAAACACTGAAGCTTTCTTT.